This T cell receptor beta chain was sequenced for a study of shared clonotypes between healthy human individuals. On this clone itself: The antigen is unknown.

Using immunoSEQ multiplex PCR, the repertoire was profiled, and TCRdb retains in-frame clones only, with some absent. This sample has some 530,000 clones, with 65% to 85% found just once. The study enrolled healthy HIV-negative adults without recent acute infections or vaccinations as donors. The V segment lost 0 bases and the J segment 3 bases; nucleotides outside the gene matches: 8. The CDR3 totals 16 residues. CDR1 and CDR2 from the germline V gene are SGHRS and YFSETQ. General study points: An anticipated effect of sequencing depth on clonotype sharing among donors was recognized.

J is TRBJ2-7 and V is TRBV5-1; TRBD1 matches 8 bases. This TCR came from a woman aged 35 to 49 in good health. Some clones in this sample may be carry-over from other donors' samples. Input material: PBMCs. The CDR3 reads CASSLGTRGRFYEQYF. The CDR3 nucleotides are TGCGCCAGCAGCTTGGGAACCAGGGGGCGATTCTACGAGCAGTACTTC.